These 18 T cell receptor beta chains share one sample of origin, sequenced in a study of blood T cell repertoires in COVID-19 (TCRdb year 2020). The library was produced with the immunoSEQ multiplex PCR assay. Imported from immuneACCESS, the table was reduced by TCRdb to in-frame sequences with V and J called. These copies leave out some clones; in studies compared against another copy, an unresolved V gene accounts for under half, and the cause of the remainder is not known. Within this sample are 150,000 to 200,000 clones, with approximately 90% of them counted one time only. Approximately 4.5% of the sample comes from the top ten. The specimen was peripheral blood. The origin of the receptors is a human donor in a cohort sampled during active COVID-19.

This chain uses TRBV12-5 with TRBJ2-1, with 10 bases identical to TRBD2. Germline V lookup: CDR1 LGHNT, CDR2 FRNRAP. This CDR3 is 13 amino acids long. With 5 bases clipped from V and 9 bases from J, the junction kept 4 bases outside the gene matches. The CDR3 loop reads CASGSGGALEQFF. The DNA for the CDR3 is TGTGCTAGTGGTAGCGGGGGGGCCCTTGAGCAGTTCTTC.

This chain joins TRBV28 and TRBJ1-2, with a weak D call TRBD1 (6 bases). This CDR3 region has 11 residues. The germline V gene has CDR1 MDHEN and CDR2 SYDVKM. Trimming cost V 6 bases and J 7 bases, with 9 bases left between them. In nucleotides, the CDR3 is TGTGCCAGCAGGGGGGGGGCTGGCTACACCTTC. Translating it yields CASRGGAGYTF.

This chain links TRBV7-8 with TRBJ2-2; 8 bases align to TRBD2. Germline values: CDR1 SGHVS, CDR2 FQNEAQ. This CDR3 comprises 16 residues. V gave up 4 bases and J gave up 4 bases; unmatched junction bases: 8. The CDR3 is CASSSEGLATTGELFF. DNA of the CDR3: TGTGCCAGCAGCTCAGAAGGACTAGCCACCACCGGGGAGCTGTTTTTT. Complete variable domain (other parts from reference TRBV7-8 and TRBJ2-2): GAGVSQSPRYKVAKRGQDVALRCDPISGHVSLFWYQQALGQGPEFLTYFQNEAQLDKSGLPSDRFFAERPEGSVSTLKIQRTQQEDSAVYLCASSSEGLATTGELFFGEGSRLTVL.

The chain carries TRBV3-1 (or the pseudogene TRBV3-2) and TRBJ2-1; 9 positions match TRBD2. The V gene's germline CDR1 is LGHDT and CDR2 YNNKEL (reference sequence). The CDR3 runs 17 residues. With V trimmed by 3 bases and J by 7 bases, 13 bases remained unmatched. Here the CDR3 DNA reads TGTGCCAGCAGCCAGCTGTGGGCAGCGGGAGGACGGAATGAGCAGTTCTTC. Protein sequence: CASSQLWAAGGRNEQFF.

This chain connects TRBV7-2 to TRBJ2-7; 13 nucleotides line up with TRBD2. With V trimmed by 4 bases and J by 2 bases, 2 bases remained unmatched. Germline CDR1 is SGHTA and CDR2 is FQGNSA. The CDR3 runs to 15 residues. The chain's CDR3 is CASSSGLAGAYEQYF. The CDR3 DNA reads as TGTGCCAGCAGCTCCGGACTAGCGGGGGCCTACGAGCAGTACTTC.

This clone appeared once. The V call is TRBV3-1 (or the pseudogene TRBV3-2), the J call TRBJ2-7, with TRBD1 matching 7 bases. The CDR3 runs 14 residues. V gave up 3 bases and J gave up 5 bases; unmatched junction bases: 7. CDR1 is LGHDT and CDR2 is YNNKEL in the germline V gene (reference sequence). This CDR3 reads CASSQRGGKHEQYF. CDR3 nucleotides: TGTGCCAGCAGCCAGCGAGGGGGCAAACACGAGCAGTACTTC.

The rearrangement links TRBV7-2 to TRBJ2-3; possible D gene TRBD1, 6 bases. The germline CDR1 and CDR2 sequences are SGHTA and FQGNSA. Trimming left V 6 bases short and J 2 bases short, with 15 bases between. CDR3 size: 15 residues. The chain's CDR3 is CASSYQGRPTDTQYF. The CDR3 DNA follows: TGTGCCAGCAGTTATCAGGGGCGTCCCACAGATACGCAGTATTTT.

The J gene is TRBJ2-3, the V gene TRBV19, with 7 bases aligning to TRBD2. The CDR3 totals 10 residues. Germline-derived CDR1 and CDR2 are LNHDA and SQIVND (reference sequence). V was clipped by 11 bases and J by 4 bases; unmatched bases: 0. The CDR3 reads CAAGADTQYF. DNA for the CDR3: TGTGCCGCGGGAGCAGATACGCAGTATTTT.

V gene TRBV3-1 (or the pseudogene TRBV3-2) combines with J gene TRBJ2-5; 7 bases are a match to TRBD2. The CDR3 runs 18 residues. After removal of 6 bases from V and 5 bases from J, the junction contained 21 bases not matched to a gene. Germline V lookup: CDR1 LGHDT, CDR2 YNNKEL (reference sequence). This CDR3 is CASSPGSRTSVALETQYF. CDR3 in DNA: TGTGCCAGCAGTCCCGGATCCCGAACTAGCGTAGCGTTGGAGACCCAGTACTTC.

The chain couples TRBV7-9 to TRBJ2-7; possibly TRBD2 for D (7 bases). Trimming left V 4 bases short and J 2 bases short, with 18 bases between. Germline V CDR1 and CDR2: SEHNR, FQNEAQ (reference sequence). The length of the CDR3 is 16 residues. The CDR3 sequence: CASSSVGGAAAYEQYF. The CDR3 nucleotides are TGTGCCAGCAGCTCAGTAGGGGGGGCCGCCGCCTACGAGCAGTACTTC. The complete variable domain, with remaining parts taken from reference TRBV7-9 and TRBJ2-7, reads DTGVSQNPRHKITKRGQNVTFRCDPISEHNRLYWYRQTLGQGPEFLTYFQNEAQLEKSRLLSDRFSAERPKGSFSTLEIQRTEQGDSAMYLCASSSVGGAAAYEQYFGPGTRLTVT.

The chain recombines TRBV5-1 with TRBJ2-5; D is perhaps TRBD1 (5 bases). Trimming took off 6 bases at V and 3 bases at J, with 15 bases between the two ends. This CDR3 contains 14 residues. Per the germline V gene, CDR1 is SGHRS and CDR2 is YFSETQ. The DNA of the CDR3 is TGCGCCAGCACCATCCAGGGAATTGAAGAGACCCAGTACTTC. Residues: CASTIQGIEETQYF.

V is TRBV27 and J is TRBJ2-5; 14 positions match TRBD2. The J segment lost 0 bases and the V segment lost 6 bases, leaving 6 bases of the junction unmatched. The CDR3 has 17 residues. Germline-derived CDR1 and CDR2 are MNHEY and SMNVEV (reference sequence). Written as DNA, the CDR3 is TGTGCCAGCAGCAGGACTAGCGGGAGGCCGTACCAAGAGACCCAGTACTTC. Translating gives CASSRTSGRPYQETQYF.

V gene TRBV4-1 combines with J gene TRBJ1-5; the match to TRBD1 covers 10 bases. There are 15 residues in the CDR3. Trimming at V came to 0 bases and at J to 7 bases, leaving 3 bases not matched to a gene. Germline V gives CDR1 MGHRA, CDR2 YSYEKL. The CDR3 DNA follows: TGCGCCAGCAGCCAAGAGGGACAGGGGTGGCAGCCCCAGCATTTT. It yields the protein CASSQEGQGWQPQHF.

Only one count was recorded for this clone. The chain recombines TRBV10-3 with TRBJ1-1; no firm D call. In germline, CDR1 is ENHRY, CDR2 SYGVKD. Trimming shortened V by 10 bases and J by 2 bases, and 17 bases separated the two germline ends. The CDR3 spans 14 residues. The CDR3 DNA reads as TGTGCCACAACTAGGGCCCGGGAAAACACTGAAGCTTTCTTT. Translation gives CATTRARENTEAFF.

This clone has only one observation. The chain has TRBV29-1 and TRBJ2-7, with 9 positions matching TRBD1. The junction had 5 bases not matched to a gene; V was cut back by 5 bases and J by 6 bases. This CDR3 has 12 residues. Germline V gene data show CDR1 as SQVTM and CDR2 as ANQGSEA. This chain's CDR3 is CSVRPTGGEQYF. The CDR3 DNA follows: TGCAGCGTTCGCCCGACAGGGGGCGAGCAGTACTTC.

V gene TRBV6-6 combines with J gene TRBJ1-4, with a tentative D call TRBD1 (6 bases). Germline values: CDR1 MNHNY, CDR2 SVGAGI (reference sequence). This CDR3 comprises 12 residues. Trimming removed 10 bases from V and 8 bases from J, with 14 bases in between. The CDR3 region is CATKTGYEKLFF. DNA for the CDR3: TGTGCCACCAAGACAGGCTACGAAAAACTGTTTTTT.

The chain links TRBV5-1 to TRBJ2-7; 14 positions agree with TRBD2. The V gene's germline CDR1 is SGHRS and CDR2 YFSETQ. The J segment lost 3 bases and the V segment lost 0 bases, leaving 11 bases of the junction unmatched. The CDR3 is made up of 19 amino acids. Here the CDR3 reads CASSLGTSGRPGDIYEQYF. As DNA, the CDR3 is TGCGCCAGCAGCTTGGGGACTAGCGGGAGGCCGGGTGATATCTACGAGCAGTACTTC.

This chain links TRBV27 with TRBJ2-7; 9 positions match TRBD1. Germline lookup yields CDR1 MNHEY and CDR2 SMNVEV (reference sequence). Trimming took 5 bases from V and 3 from J; bases not matched to a gene: 11. This CDR3 comprises 16 residues. Here the CDR3 reads CASSTRGTGSGYEQYF. The CDR3 bases are TGTGCCAGCAGTACCCGGGGGACAGGGTCCGGCTACGAGCAGTACTTC.